These 10 T cell receptor beta chains share one sample of origin, sequenced in a study of cytomegalovirus exposure and HLA in healthy donors. Profiled with immunoSEQ multiplex PCR; TCRdb holds only in-frame clones, not every one. The repertoire consists of 200,000 to 250,000 clones, with approximately 88% occurring once and the leading ten covering roughly an eighth. Input material: PBMCs. These receptors originate from a woman aged 25-40 years in good health and CMV-seropositive.

The V call is TRBV6-1, the J call TRBJ1-1; a weak D match, TRBD1 (5 bases). This CDR3 contains 13 residues. The V and J ends lost 7 bases and 0 bases respectively, with 9 bases between them. The germline V gene encodes CDR1 MNHNS and CDR2 SASEGT. CDR3 loop: CASNDRLNTEAFF. As DNA, the CDR3 is TGTGCCAGCAATGACAGATTGAACACTGAAGCTTTCTTT.

The chain carries TRBV27 and TRBJ2-1, with 11 bases matching TRBD2. V was pared by 4 bases and J by 5 bases, with 4 bases of the junction left unmatched. The CDR3 totals 15 residues. CDR1 MNHEY and CDR2 SMNVEV come from the germline V gene (reference sequence). CDR3 loop: CASSYRTSGHNEQFF. The CDR3 DNA sequence: TGTGCCAGCAGTTACCGGACTAGCGGGCACAATGAGCAGTTCTTC.

This chain uses TRBV15 with TRBJ2-2; D perhaps matches TRBD2 (6 bases). The germline gives CDR1 LNHNV, CDR2 YYDKDF (reference sequence). The ends were cut back, 4 bases at V and 5 bases at J, with 20 bases in the middle. This CDR3 contains 17 residues. CDR3 region: CATSTDYGGSLTGELFF. As DNA, the CDR3 is TGTGCCACCAGCACTGACTATGGAGGGAGTTTAACCGGGGAGCTGTTTTTT.

The chain is built from TRBV30 and TRBJ2-5; D unclear. Trimming left V 0 bases short and J 4 bases short, with 6 bases between. CDR1 is GTSNPN and CDR2 is SVGIG in the germline V gene (reference sequence). The CDR3 extends over 12 amino acids. The CDR3 is CAWSVLLETQYF. CDR3 in DNA: TGTGCCTGGAGTGTACTCCTAGAGACCCAGTACTTC.

V usage is TRBV29-1 and J usage is TRBJ1-1; no clear D. The CDR3 loop spans 12 amino acids. V lost 7 bases, J lost 5 bases, and 14 bases lay in between. Looked up from germline, CDR1 is SQVTM and CDR2 is ANQGSEA. The CDR3 reads CSGIGEGTEAFF. DNA for the CDR3: TGCAGCGGGATCGGGGAAGGAACTGAAGCTTTCTTT.

The J gene is TRBJ2-1, the V gene TRBV18; the match to TRBD2 covers 8 bases. With 0 bases clipped from V and 8 bases from J, the junction kept 9 bases outside the gene matches. CDR3 size: 16 residues. Germline CDR1 KGHSH, CDR2 LQKENI. CDR3 sequence reads: CASSPPAGVGTDEQFF. DNA of the CDR3: TGTGCCAGCTCACCACCAGCGGGAGTGGGTACGGATGAGCAGTTCTTC.

A word on this clone: This same CDR3 is encoded by further DNA sequences in the sample. The chain is built from TRBV11-3 and TRBJ1-1; D ambiguous. There are 14 residues in the CDR3. Trimming left V 1 base short and J 1 base short, with 7 bases between. Germline assignment: CDR1 SGHNT and CDR2 YENEEA. This CDR3 is CASSLGGTNTEAFF. In nucleotides, the CDR3 is TGTGCCAGCAGCTTAGGCGGAACGAACACTGAAGCTTTCTTT.

The gene calls are TRBV27 and TRBJ1-2; possibly TRBD1 for D (5 bases). This CDR3 region has 15 residues. V dropped 0 bases and J dropped 8 bases, with 16 bases sitting between them. CDR1 MNHEY and CDR2 SMNVEV come from the germline V gene (reference sequence). The CDR3 spells CASSLSWQGLGGYTF. For the CDR3, the DNA is TGTGCCAGCAGTTTATCGTGGCAGGGATTGGGGGGCTACACCTTC.

The V call is TRBV5-1, the J call TRBJ1-4, with D possibly matching TRBD1 (5 bases). The germline V and J ends were trimmed by 6 bases and 0 bases, with 12 bases remaining between them. From germline, CDR1 is SGHRS and CDR2 YFSETQ. This CDR3 is 15 amino acids long. The CDR3, as DNA: TGCGCCAGCACCAATGGGGGGGCAACTAATGAAAAACTGTTTTTT. Its translation is CASTNGGATNEKLFF. The full variable domain, its missing parts supplied by reference TRBV5-1 and TRBJ1-4, is KAGVTQTPRYLIKTRGQQVTLSCSPISGHRSVSWYQQTPGQGLQFLFEYFSETQRNKGNFPGRFSGRQFSNSRSEMNVSTLELGDSALYLCASTNGGATNEKLFFGSGTQLSVL.

CDR3 sequence (DNA): TGCGCCAGCAGCTTGGGCTCAGAGACATTACAGGGCTACACCTTC. Its translation: CASSLGSETLQGYTF. This chain uses TRBV5-1 with TRBJ1-2; D uncertain. CDR3 length: 15 amino acids. CDR1 SGHRS and CDR2 YFSETQ come from the germline V gene. V was shortened by 0 bases and J by 8 bases, with 17 bases between the two germline ends.